The rows below give T cell receptor beta chains drawn from one sample of a study of T cell responses to AZD1222 COVID-19 vaccine. Some clones are missing from TCRdb's copy, which holds only in-frame ones; the method was immunoSEQ multiplex PCR. In the table there are about 110,000 clones, 85% to 90% of which are singletons. Sequenced material: peripheral blood, taken on day 0 of AZD1222 vaccination. The receptors stem from an adult in good health. CDR3s include the opening cysteine and the closing phenylalanine or tryptophan. The D gene is left open where the match is weak. Clone size is not always given. Where it is, it says once, few, many or a class for expanded clones.

>-|TRBJ1-5|TRBV7-2|-
CASSQLNGGGQPQHF
TGTGCCAGCAGCCAACTGAACGGGGGAGGCCAGCCCCAGCATTTT
>-|TRBJ1-5|TRBV24-1|-
CATSLGPGNQPQHF
TGTGCCACCAGTTTGGGACCTGGCAATCAGCCCCAGCATTTT
>-|TRBJ2-3|TRBV7-7|-
CASSSGLPGDTQYF
TGTGCCAGCAGCTCGGGACTTCCGGGGGATACGCAGTATTTT
>-|TRBJ2-3|TRBV6-6|-
CASSPPGATDTQYF
TGTGCCAGCAGCCCCCCTGGGGCCACAGATACGCAGTATTTT
>TRBD1|TRBJ2-2|TRBV7-6|-
CASSLEPNRGTGELFF
TGTGCCAGCAGCTTAGAACCCAACAGGGGAACCGGGGAGCTGTTTTTT
>-|TRBJ1-5|TRBV7-2|-
CASSFERSNQPQHF
TGTGCCAGCAGCTTCGAACGTAGCAATCAGCCCCAGCATTTT
>TRBD1|TRBJ1-5|TRBV19|-
CASRGQNNQPQHF
TGTGCCAGTAGGGGACAGAACAATCAGCCCCAGCATTTT
>-|TRBJ1-1|TRBV5-5|-
CASSLDTGRPEVGDRAFF
TGTGCCAGCAGCTTGGATACCGGGAGGCCTGAGGTGGGTGACCGGGCTTTCTTT
>TRBD1|TRBJ2-7|TRBV27|-
CASSSPGQGHYEQYF
TGTGCCAGCAGTTCCCCGGGACAGGGACACTACGAGCAGTACTTC
>-|TRBJ1-1|TRBV9|-
CASSGRDPLNTEAFF
TGTGCCAGCAGCGGCCGGGACCCTCTGAACACTGAAGCTTTCTTT
>-|TRBJ1-2|TRBV6-1|-
CASSEDSRQVGYGYTF
TGTGCCAGCAGTGAGGATTCTCGACAGGTTGGTTATGGCTACACCTTC
>-|TRBJ1-2|TRBV12-5|once
CASGLAQGSGYTF
TGTGCTAGTGGTTTAGCACAGGGCTCTGGCTACACCTTC
>-|TRBJ1-2|TRBV14|-
CASSQGPGRSYGYTF
TGTGCCAGCAGCCAAGGTCCTGGACGGAGCTATGGCTACACCTTC
>-|TRBJ2-5|TRBV7-2|-
CASIRTRDDRDF
TGTGCCAGCATCCGGACTAGGGATGACAGGGACTTC
>-|TRBJ1-1|TRBV18|-
CASSPGSNTEAFF
TGTGCCAGCTCACCTGGATCGAACACTGAAGCTTTCTTT
>-|TRBJ1-3|TRBV18|-
CASSPRAGTSGNTIYF
TGTGCCAGCTCACCTCGGGCCGGGACCTCTGGAAACACCATATATTTT
>TRBD1|TRBJ2-1|TRBV24-1|-
CATSDPGTGGRDEQFF
TGTGCCACCAGTGATCCAGGGACAGGGGGCAGAGATGAGCAGTTCTTC
>-|TRBJ2-7|TRBV6-1|-
CASSEPAYEQYF
TGTGCCAGCAGTGAACCCGCTTACGAGCAGTACTTC
>-|TRBJ2-3|TRBV7-2|-
CASSPGVARDTQYF
TGTGCCAGCAGCCCGGGGGTGGCAAGGGATACGCAGTATTTT
>-|TRBJ2-2|TRBV7-3|-
CASSSSVGGTGELFF
TGTGCCAGCAGTTCTAGCGTTGGAGGGACCGGGGAGCTGTTTTTT
>-|TRBJ1-3|TRBV12-3/TRBV12-4|-
CASSFAGNTIYF
TGTGCCAGCAGTTTCGCTGGAAACACCATATATTTT
>-|TRBJ1-5|TRBV28|-
CAILASANQPQHF
TGTGCCATCCTGGCTAGCGCCAATCAGCCCCAGCATTTT
>TRBD1|TRBJ1-5|TRBV9|-
CASSVGARGHQPQHF
TGTGCCAGCAGCGTAGGGGCGAGGGGGCATCAGCCCCAGCATTTT
>-|TRBJ2-3|TRBV29-1|-
CSVARAGGLDTQYF
TGCAGCGTGGCGCGGGCCGGCGGATTAGATACGCAGTATTTT
>-|TRBJ1-4|TRBV18|-
CASSPNKKLFF
TGTGCCAGCTCACCAAACAAAAAACTGTTTTTT
>TRBD1|TRBJ2-2|TRBV5-1|-
CASSPGTGYTGELFF
TGCGCCAGCAGCCCCGGGACAGGGTACACCGGGGAGCTGTTTTTT
>TRBD2|TRBJ2-7|TRBV4-1|-
CASSQEGTRGHQYF
TGCGCCAGCAGCCAAGAAGGGACTAGGGGACATCAGTACTTC
>-|TRBJ1-5|TRBV7-9|-
CASSYDGGRPQHF
TGTGCCAGCAGCTACGATGGGGGAAGGCCCCAGCATTTT
>-|TRBJ2-7|TRBV6-6|-
CATGRQVPYEQYF
TGTGCCACAGGAAGACAGGTCCCCTACGAGCAGTACTTC
>TRBD1|TRBJ2-7|TRBV4-2|-
CASSQEGQEGYYEQYF
TGTGCCAGCAGCCAAGAGGGACAGGAGGGGTACTACGAGCAGTACTTC
>TRBD1|TRBJ1-6|TRBV28|-
CASSTEGQGTRPLHF
TGTGCCAGCAGCACGGAAGGACAGGGGACGAGGCCCCTCCACTTT
>-|TRBJ2-1|TRBV5-4|-
CASSGGGNSYNEQFF
TGTGCCAGCAGCGGGGGCGGGAACTCCTACAATGAGCAGTTCTTC
>TRBD2|TRBJ2-2|TRBV18|once
CASSPGEGKLFF
TGTGCCAGCTCACCCGGGGAGGGCAAGCTGTTTTTT
>TRBD1|TRBJ2-4|TRBV3-1/TRBV3-2|-
CASSRTTGSKNIQYF
TGTGCCAGCAGCCGAACGACAGGGTCCAAAAACATTCAGTACTTC
>TRBD1|TRBJ2-7|TRBV10-3|-
CATRDRLTYEQYF
TGTGCCACCAGGGACAGGCTCACCTACGAGCAGTACTTC
>-|TRBJ2-2|TRBV5-6|-
CASTGAGGELFF
TGTGCCAGCACCGGTGCAGGCGGGGAGCTGTTTTTT
>TRBD1|TRBJ1-1|TRBV6-5|-
CASRWTGGEGTEAFF
TGTGCCAGCAGATGGACAGGGGGTGAGGGGACTGAAGCTTTCTTT
>TRBD1|TRBJ1-1|TRBV19|-
CASSKGQLYTEAFF
TGTGCCAGTAGTAAGGGACAGTTGTACACTGAAGCTTTCTTT
>TRBD1|TRBJ2-7|TRBV6-5|-
CASSSGQAAAGEQYF
TGTGCCAGCAGTTCCGGACAGGCCGCGGCTGGGGAGCAGTACTTC
>TRBD1|TRBJ1-2|TRBV28|once
CATPRRDRGHGYTF
TGTGCCACCCCACGTCGGGACAGGGGTCATGGCTACACCTTC
>-|TRBJ2-1|TRBV24-1|once
CATSGRAGPYNEQFF
TGTGCCACCAGTGGACGGGCGGGACCCTACAATGAGCAGTTCTTC
>TRBD2|TRBJ2-7|TRBV4-1|-
CASSPGREGRYEQYF
TGCGCCAGCTCCCCCGGGCGGGAGGGCCGGTACGAGCAGTACTTC
>-|TRBJ1-2|TRBV28|-
CASSLSLYGYTF
TGTGCCAGCAGTTTATCCCTCTATGGCTACACCTTC
>-|TRBJ2-5|TRBV6-5|-
CASRRGLQETQYF
TGTGCCAGCAGGAGGGGCCTCCAAGAGACCCAGTACTTC
>TRBD1|TRBJ1-5|TRBV29-1|-
CSVSRTGPGNQPQHF
TGCAGCGTTTCTCGGACAGGGCCGGGCAATCAGCCCCAGCATTTT